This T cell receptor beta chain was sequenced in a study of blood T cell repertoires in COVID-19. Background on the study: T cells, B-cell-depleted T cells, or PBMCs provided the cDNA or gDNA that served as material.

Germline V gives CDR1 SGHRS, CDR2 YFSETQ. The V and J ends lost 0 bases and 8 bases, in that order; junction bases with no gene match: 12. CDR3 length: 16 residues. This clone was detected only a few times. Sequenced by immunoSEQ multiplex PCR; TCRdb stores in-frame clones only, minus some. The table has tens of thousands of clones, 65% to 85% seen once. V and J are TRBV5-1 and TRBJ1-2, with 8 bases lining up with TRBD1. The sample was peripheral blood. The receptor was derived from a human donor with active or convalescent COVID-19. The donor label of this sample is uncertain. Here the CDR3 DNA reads TGCGCCAGCAGCTTGGAAGGTGGACAGGGTAGAGACGGCTACACCTTC. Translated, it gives CASSLEGGQGRDGYTF.